This T cell receptor beta chain came from a study of shared clonotypes between healthy human individuals. Study in general: Plates per donor: three CD4 naive, three CD4 memory, two CD8 naive, one CD8 memory. General study findings and limits: Larger richness was generally estimated for naive than memory subsets.

As originally analysed: ImmunoSEQ sequences covered only the junction and lacked quality scores; filtering therefore differed. Clones were read by immunoSEQ multiplex PCR, and TCRdb kept only the in-frame ones, dropping some. The D gene and trimming were derived from the DNA, and the V and J assignments and clone size from that table. The sample consists of about 2.3 million clones, 90% to 95% of them appearing once. Trimming shortened V by 5 bases and J by 0 bases, and 11 bases separated the two germline ends. Germline V gives CDR1 MDHEN, CDR2 SYDVKM. The CDR3 spans 15 residues. Points on this clone: Its matching antigen is unknown. Other DNA sequences within the sample encode an identical CDR3.

CD4+ cells yielded CD45RA+ naive and CD45RA-negative memory subsets. The V gene is TRBV28, the J gene TRBJ2-1; weak D call: TRBD2 (5 bases). This sequence was found in a man younger than 35 in good health. Some clones in this sample may be carry-over from other donors' samples. Sample: naive CD4+ T cells from PBMCs. As to subset: CD45RA+ positively selected. This CDR3 is CASSLPRGSYNEQFF. DNA of the CDR3: TGTGCCAGCAGTCTCCCTCGGGGCTCCTACAATGAGCAGTTCTTC.